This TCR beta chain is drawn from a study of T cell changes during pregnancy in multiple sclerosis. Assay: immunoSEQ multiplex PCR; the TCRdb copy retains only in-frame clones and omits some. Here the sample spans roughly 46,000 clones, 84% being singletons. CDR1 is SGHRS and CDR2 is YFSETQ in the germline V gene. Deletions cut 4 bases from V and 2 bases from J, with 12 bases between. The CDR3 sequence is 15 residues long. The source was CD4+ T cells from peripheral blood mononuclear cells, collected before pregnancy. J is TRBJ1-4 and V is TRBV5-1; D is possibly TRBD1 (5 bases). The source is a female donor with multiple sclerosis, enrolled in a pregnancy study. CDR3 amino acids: CASSGQGTTNEKLFF. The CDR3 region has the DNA TGCGCCAGCAGCGGGCAGGGTACGACTAATGAAAAACTGTTTTTT.